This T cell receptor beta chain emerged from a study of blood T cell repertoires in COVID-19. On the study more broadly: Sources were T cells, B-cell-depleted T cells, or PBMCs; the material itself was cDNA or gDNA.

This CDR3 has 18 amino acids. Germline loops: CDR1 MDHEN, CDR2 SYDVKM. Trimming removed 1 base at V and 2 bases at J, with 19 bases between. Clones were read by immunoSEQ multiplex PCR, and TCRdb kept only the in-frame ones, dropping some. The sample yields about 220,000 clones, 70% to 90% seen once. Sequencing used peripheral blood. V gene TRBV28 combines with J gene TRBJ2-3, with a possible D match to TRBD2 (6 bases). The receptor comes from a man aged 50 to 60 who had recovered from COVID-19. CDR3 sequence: CASSLSVIGGAATDTQYF. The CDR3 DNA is TGTGCCAGCAGTTTATCCGTTATTGGCGGGGCAGCCACAGATACGCAGTATTTT.